This T cell receptor (beta chain) originates from a study of CD8+ T cells in alopecia areata. Study-wide background: Patients in the treated group were given tofacitinib by mouth, 5 to 10 mg twice a day.

In this sample, this clone turned up a few times. TCR sequencing used cDNA made by reverse transcription of extracted RNA. TCRdb's table, derived via immunoSEQ multiplex PCR, lists solely in-frame clones and lacks some. The table shows some 110,000 clones, with roughly two fifths occurring only once. The V segment lost 6 bases and the J segment 0 bases; nucleotides outside the gene matches: 6. The CDR3 loop spans 17 amino acids. Germline V lookup: CDR1 MDHEN, CDR2 SYDVKM. The sequence was obtained from a human donor with alopecia areata. The sample taken for sequencing was CD4+ T cells sorted from blood. The chain uses TRBV28 and TRBJ2-6; 9 positions match TRBD2. CDR3 sequence reads: CASRIAGAFSGANVLTF. The CDR3 DNA reads TGTGCCAGCAGAATAGCGGGAGCCTTCTCTGGGGCCAACGTCCTGACTTTC.